Below, 32 T cell receptor beta chains from the same sample are listed, as sequenced in a study of blood T cell repertoires in COVID-19. Using immunoSEQ multiplex PCR, the repertoire was profiled, and TCRdb retains in-frame clones only, with some absent. The table lists over 65,000 clones, 82% of them singletons. What was sequenced was peripheral blood. These receptors all stem from a man of 80 years or more with active COVID-19.

This chain joins TRBV3-1 (or the pseudogene TRBV3-2) and TRBJ1-1; 8 nucleotides match TRBD1. This CDR3 contains 13 residues. With V trimmed by 0 bases and J by 14 bases, 8 bases remained unmatched. Germline CDR1 is LGHDT and CDR2 is YNNKEL (reference sequence). The CDR3 protein is CASSQDPGTGCFF. CDR3 in DNA: TGTGCCAGCAGCCAAGATCCCGGGACAGGTTGCTTCTTT.

The V gene is TRBV7-6, the J gene TRBJ2-1, with 11 bases lining up with TRBD2. The germline gives CDR1 SGHVS, CDR2 FNYEAQ. There are 15 residues in the CDR3. V was clipped by 5 bases and J by 7 bases; unmatched bases: 7. The CDR3, as DNA: TGTGCCAGCAGCCATGTGACTAGCGGGAAAAATGAGCAGTTCTTC. This gives the protein CASSHVTSGKNEQFF.

The chain uses TRBV25-1 and TRBJ1-6; 8 nucleotides line up with TRBD1. The CDR3 is 13 amino acids. Germline loops: CDR1 MGHDK, CDR2 SYGVNS. Trimming took 6 bases from V and 10 from J; bases not matched to a gene: 5. The CDR3 is CASRRTGSSPLHF. In DNA, the CDR3 is TGTGCCAGCAGAAGGACAGGGAGCTCACCCCTCCACTTT.

This clone has just one count. This rearrangement joins TRBV6-5 to TRBJ2-7, with D unclear. CDR3 length equals 11 residues. Germline V lookup: CDR1 MNHEY, CDR2 SVGAGI. V shed 6 bases and J shed 7 bases, with 10 bases lying between them. The DNA for the CDR3 is TGTGCCAGCAGCATCCGCCTAGAGCAGTACTTC. Translation gives CASSIRLEQYF.

The chain has TRBV6-2 or TRBV6-3 and TRBJ2-2; the match to TRBD1 covers 8 bases. This CDR3 is built from 18 residues. The germline V gene has CDR1 MNHEY and CDR2 SVGEGT. V trimming: 2 bases; J trimming: 7 bases; junction bases outside the gene matches: 15. As DNA, the CDR3 is TGTGCCAGCAGTTACCCCCCGGGACAGGCTACGAGTGACGGGGAGCTGTTTTTT. It codes for CASSYPPGQATSDGELFF.

The V and J genes are TRBV7-9 and TRBJ2-2; maybe TRBD2 (5 bases). Trimming cost V 0 bases and J 2 bases, with 10 bases left between them. Germline values: CDR1 SEHNR, CDR2 FQNEAQ (reference sequence). The CDR3 is 16 amino acids. CDR3 bases: TGTGCCAGCAGCTTAGCGTCGGGGAGAAACACCGGGGAGCTGTTTTTT. Translating gives CASSLASGRNTGELFF.

The V call is TRBV7-9, the J call TRBJ1-3; 8 bases map to TRBD1. V lost 1 base to trimming and J lost 2 bases; unmatched junction nucleotides: 10. CDR1 and CDR2 (germline): SEHNR, FQNEAQ (reference sequence). The CDR3 length is 18 residues. The CDR3 nucleotides read TGTGCCAGCAGCTTAGACGGCAGGGGGCGCAGGACTGGAAACACCATATATTTT. This codes for CASSLDGRGRRTGNTIYF.

Here the CDR3 DNA reads TGTGCCAGCAGCTTAGCCGGACTAGCGGGTTCCTACAATGAGCAGTTCTTC. Amino acids: CASSLAGLAGSYNEQFF. The chain employs TRBV7-8 and TRBJ2-1, with 11 bases identical to TRBD2. Losses at the gene ends were 0 bases for V and 1 base for J; bases not matched to a gene: 2. Germline V CDR1 and CDR2: SGHVS, FQNEAQ. The CDR3 extends over 17 amino acids.

The CDR3 region is CASSNRAFGGYTF. The CDR3 coding sequence is TGTGCCAGCAGTAACAGGGCTTTCGGGGGCTACACCTTC. The V gene is TRBV2, the J gene TRBJ1-2, with D tentatively TRBD1 (6 bases). The length of the CDR3 is 13 residues. V lost 5 bases, J lost 8 bases, and 15 bases lay in between. CDR1 and CDR2 (germline): SNHLY, FYNNEI.

The chain recombines TRBV2 with TRBJ1-6, with 7 bases lining up with TRBD1. Germline loops: CDR1 SNHLY, CDR2 FYNNEI. The V and J ends lost 9 bases and 4 bases, in that order; junction bases with no gene match: 9. This CDR3 is 15 amino acids long. CDR3 nucleotide sequence: TGTGCCAGGGAACTCGACAGGGTATATAATTCACCCCTCCACTTT. This gives the protein CARELDRVYNSPLHF.

This chain links TRBV7-9 with TRBJ2-7; 7 bases align to TRBD1. V lost 2 bases and J lost 5; bases outside the gene matches: 6. The germline V gene has CDR1 SEHNR and CDR2 FQNEAQ (reference sequence). The CDR3 contains 14 residues. This CDR3 reads CASSLRDRAHEQYF. The CDR3 DNA follows: TGTGCCAGCAGCTTACGAGACAGGGCCCACGAGCAGTACTTC.

This clone showed up just a few times. The chain is built from TRBV7-9 and TRBJ1-5; D is ambiguous. The germline gives CDR1 SEHNR, CDR2 FQNEAQ (reference sequence). This CDR3 spans 13 amino acids. Trimming took 5 bases from V and 3 from J, leaving 8 bases between them. The CDR3 DNA is TGTGCCAGCAGCGCCGACAACAATCAGCCCCAGCATTTT. Protein: CASSADNNQPQHF.

This chain uses TRBV19 with TRBJ2-3; D might be TRBD2 (6 bases). Germline V gene sequence: CDR1 LNHDA, CDR2 SQIVND (reference sequence). Trimming pared 9 bases from V and 5 bases from J, leaving 9 bases between. The CDR3 contains 11 residues. The CDR3 nucleotides are TGTGCCAGGTGGGGGGTAGATACGCAGTATTTT. Translating it yields CARWGVDTQYF. Together with reference TRBV19 and TRBJ2-3, the CDR3 gives the full variable domain: DGGITQSPKYLFRKEGQNVTLSCEQNLNHDAMYWYRQDPGQGLRLIYYSQIVNDFQKGDIAEGYSVSREKKESFPLTVTSAQKNPTAFYLCARWGVDTQYFGPGTRLTVL.

This clone was counted once. The V and J genes are TRBV27 and TRBJ2-7, with TRBD1 as a possible D gene (6 bases). Between the trimmed V and J ends, which lost 5 bases and 3 bases, there was a span of 14 bases. This CDR3 region has 14 residues. Germline loops: CDR1 MNHEY, CDR2 SMNVEV (reference sequence). In DNA, the CDR3 is TGTGCCAGCAGTCGACAAGACAGGTTCTACGAGCAGTACTTC. Translated: CASSRQDRFYEQYF.

V gene TRBV19 combines with J gene TRBJ2-5, with D possibly being TRBD1 (5 bases). CDR3 length: 13 amino acids. Trimming shortened V by 3 bases and J by 2 bases, and 7 bases separated the two germline ends. Looked up from germline, CDR1 is LNHDA and CDR2 is SQIVND (reference sequence). The CDR3 region is CASSIQGQETQYF. The CDR3 DNA follows: TGTGCCAGTAGTATCCAGGGACAAGAGACCCAGTACTTC.

The V call is TRBV9, the J call TRBJ2-7; 7 nucleotides line up with TRBD1. CDR3 size: 15 residues. Losses at the gene ends were 4 bases for V and 6 bases for J; bases not matched to a gene: 13. Germline V gene data show CDR1 as SGDLS and CDR2 as YYNGEE. In nucleotides, the CDR3 is TGTGCCAGCAGCCCTAGGGGGCAGGGGTTTGGCGAGCAGTACTTC. This translates into CASSPRGQGFGEQYF. Full variable domain (rest looked up from reference TRBV9 and TRBJ2-7): DSGVTQTPKHLITATGQRVTLRCSPRSGDLSVYWYQQSLDQGLQFLIQYYNGEERAKGNILERFSAQQFPDLHSELNLSSLELGDSALYFCASSPRGQGFGEQYFGPGTRLTVT.

In its sample, this clone was seen once. This CDR3 reads CASSLGEGREQYF. For the CDR3, the DNA is TGTGCCAGCAGCTTAGGGGAGGGGCGGGAGCAGTACTTC. The chain links TRBV11-3 to TRBJ2-7; 7 bases are a match to TRBD2. The germline gives CDR1 SGHNT, CDR2 YENEEA. V dropped 1 base and J dropped 7; count of bases not matched to a gene: 4. This CDR3 contains 13 residues.

This clone has just one count. The V and J genes are TRBV11-2 and TRBJ2-5; D is unresolved. Trimming left V 4 bases short and J 2 bases short, with 5 bases between. Germline CDR1 reads SGHAT; CDR2 reads FQNNGV. This CDR3 contains 12 residues. The CDR3 DNA reads as TGTGCCAGCAGCTCTATACAAGAGACCCAGTACTTC. Amino acid sequence: CASSSIQETQYF.

This clone has only a few counts. The genes are TRBV27 and TRBJ1-5, with 11 bases aligning to TRBD1. Germline CDR1 reads MNHEY; CDR2 reads SMNVEV (reference sequence). This CDR3 spans 16 amino acids. V shed 6 bases, J shed 6 bases, and the junction held 10 bases outside the gene matches. The CDR3 spells CASRHESGTGGQPQHF. DNA for the CDR3: TGTGCCAGCAGACATGAATCAGGGACAGGGGGTCAGCCCCAGCATTTT.

J is TRBJ2-1 and V is TRBV7-2; D possibly corresponds to TRBD1 (6 bases). Germline V gene lookup returns CDR1 SGHTA and CDR2 FQGNSA. The CDR3 is 14 amino acids. With 5 bases removed from V and 5 bases from J, the gap between germline ends came to 13 bases. CDR3 protein: CASSRRTANNEQFF. In nucleotides, the CDR3 is TGTGCCAGCAGCAGACGGACAGCTAACAATGAGCAGTTCTTC.

V and J are TRBV25-1 and TRBJ2-3; maybe TRBD2 (5 bases). This CDR3 is built from 12 residues. The germline V and J ends were trimmed by 5 bases and 5 bases, with 8 bases remaining between them. Germline V gene lookup returns CDR1 MGHDK and CDR2 SYGVNS. The DNA for the CDR3 is TGTGCCAGCAGTATACGGGGAGATACGCAGTATTTT. Protein product: CASSIRGDTQYF.

The chain has TRBV19 and TRBJ1-6; D is possibly TRBD1 (6 bases). The germline V gene has CDR1 LNHDA and CDR2 SQIVND (reference sequence). V lost 9 bases and J 7 bases, leaving 10 bases between the germline ends. This CDR3 has 12 residues. CDR3 sequence: CASRGQNSPLHF. The DNA of the CDR3 is TGTGCCAGCAGGGGTCAAAATTCACCCCTCCACTTT.

The chain carries TRBV15 and TRBJ2-1; weak D call: TRBD1 (5 bases). The CDR3 loop spans 15 amino acids. The V and J ends lost 0 bases and 7 bases respectively, with 13 bases between them. The V gene's germline CDR1 is LNHNV and CDR2 YYDKDF (reference sequence). CDR3: CATSREQEYSNEQFF. The CDR3 bases are TGTGCCACCAGCAGAGAACAGGAGTATTCGAATGAGCAGTTCTTC.

The J gene is TRBJ2-4, the V gene TRBV18; D may be TRBD1 (6 bases). V shed 6 bases and J shed 0 bases, with 15 bases lying between them. Germline CDR1 and CDR2: KGHSH and LQKENI. The length of the CDR3 is 16 residues. The CDR3 loop reads CASSFTMGQAKNIQYF. The DNA of the CDR3 is TGTGCCAGCTCGTTTACAATGGGACAAGCCAAAAACATTCAGTACTTC.

Points on this clone: Compared with germline, one end of the junction differs, possibly owing to a read error. The rearrangement uses TRBV7-7 and TRBJ2-2; 9 bases are shared with TRBD1. Germline CDR1 reads SSHAT; CDR2 reads FNYEAQ (reference sequence). This CDR3 has 14 residues. The CDR3, as DNA: TGTGCTAGCAGCTCCCGGGACAGGGCCGGGGAGCTGTTTTTT. Translating it yields CASSSRDRAGELFF.

Written as DNA, the CDR3 is TGTGCCTGGAGTTCAGAATACGAGCAGTACTTC. Translated: CAWSSEYEQYF. The chain carries TRBV30 and TRBJ2-7; the D is unclear. Between the trimmed V and J ends, which lost 2 bases and 4 bases, there was a span of 6 bases. This CDR3 spans 11 amino acids. Germline V CDR1 and CDR2: GTSNPN, SVGIG (reference sequence).

The chain links TRBV4-3 to TRBJ2-1; D remains ambiguous. The CDR3 consists of 15 residues. V was shortened by 1 base and J by 0 bases, with 7 bases between the two germline ends. Per the germline V gene, CDR1 is LGHNA and CDR2 is YSLEER. In nucleotides, the CDR3 is TGCGCCAGCAGCCAAGCTCCTAGCTCCTACAATGAGCAGTTCTTC. As protein: CASSQAPSSYNEQFF.

This chain uses TRBV3-1 (or the pseudogene TRBV3-2) with TRBJ2-1; D perhaps matches TRBD1 (6 bases). The CDR3 is 14 residues long. V gave up 4 bases and J gave up 7 bases, with 14 bases separating them. Germline CDR1 and CDR2: LGHDT and YNNKEL (reference sequence). CDR3 region: CASSPRTVTNEQFF. In nucleotides, the CDR3 is TGTGCCAGCAGCCCCCGGACAGTTACTAATGAGCAGTTCTTC.

The CDR3 region is CASSQHHRTGELFF. The DNA for the CDR3 is TGTGCCAGCAGCCAACACCACAGAACCGGGGAGCTGTTTTTT. This chain uses TRBV14 with TRBJ2-2; no clear D. This CDR3 region has 14 residues. CDR1 and CDR2 from the germline V gene are SGHDN and FVKESK. Trimming took 2 bases from V and 5 from J, leaving 9 bases between them.

This chain joins TRBV7-9 and TRBJ2-3, with D uncertain. Germline values: CDR1 SEHNR, CDR2 FQNEAQ (reference sequence). This CDR3 is 10 amino acids long. The CDR3 protein is CVTGTDTQYF. The CDR3 DNA follows: TGTGTCACGGGCACAGATACGCAGTATTTT.

The rearrangement joins TRBV15 to TRBJ2-5, with 7 bases that match TRBD1. The length of the CDR3 is 17 residues. The V and J ends lost 1 base and 5 bases, in that order; junction bases with no gene match: 13. Per germline, CDR1 LNHNV and CDR2 YYDKDF (reference sequence). This CDR3 is CATSRGLGGPERETQYF. The CDR3 DNA is TGTGCCACCAGCAGAGGCCTAGGGGGCCCCGAGCGGGAGACCCAGTACTTC. The full variable domain, its missing parts supplied by reference TRBV15 and TRBJ2-5, is DAMVIQNPRYQVTQFGKPVTLSCSQTLNHNVMYWYQQKSSQAPKLLFHYYDKDFNNEADTPDNFQSRRPNTSFCFLDIRSPGLGDTAMYLCATSRGLGGPERETQYFGPGTRLLVL.

The count of this clone is one. The chain links TRBV7-2 to TRBJ1-2; 7 bases match TRBD1. This CDR3 has 12 residues. V lost 8 bases to trimming and J lost 2 bases; unmatched junction nucleotides: 2. Germline V gives CDR1 SGHTA, CDR2 FQGNSA. CDR3 DNA: TGTGCCAGCTCGACAGGGAACTATGGCTACACCTTC. Protein: CASSTGNYGYTF.